What follows describes a single T cell receptor beta chain. This specimen belongs to a study of shared clonotypes between healthy human individuals. Approximately 220 ng DNA, 30,000 or so T cell genomes, went into each sorted-subset replicate PCR. Profiling relied on immunoSEQ multiplex PCR, and the TCRdb table lists in-frame clones only, not all of them. The sample yields approximately 500,000 clones, 96% seen once. Germline V CDR1 and CDR2: MNHNS, SASEGT. J lost 3 bases, V lost 8 bases, and 6 bases had no gene match. The CDR3 totals 14 residues. Sequenced sample: naive CD4+ T cells sorted from blood. As for subset: CD45RA+ positively selected. The chain carries TRBV6-1 and TRBJ2-7; 11 positions match TRBD2. The origin of this receptor is a woman aged 25 to 45 in good health. The CDR3 nucleotides are TGTGCCAGCCGGGGGACTAGCGGTTACTACGAGCAGTACTTC. As protein: CASRGTSGYYEQYF.